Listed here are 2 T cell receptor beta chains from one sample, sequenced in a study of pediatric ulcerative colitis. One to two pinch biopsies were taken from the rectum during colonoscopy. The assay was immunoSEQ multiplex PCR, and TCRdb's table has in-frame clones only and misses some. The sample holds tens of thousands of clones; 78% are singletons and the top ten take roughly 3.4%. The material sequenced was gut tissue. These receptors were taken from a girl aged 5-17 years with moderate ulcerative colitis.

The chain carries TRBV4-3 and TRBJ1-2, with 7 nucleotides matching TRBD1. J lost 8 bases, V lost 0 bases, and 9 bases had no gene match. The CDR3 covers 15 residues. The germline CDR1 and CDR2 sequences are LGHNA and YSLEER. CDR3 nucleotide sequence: TGCGCCAGCAGCCAAGATCTTACAGGGGTCAAAGGCTACACCTTC. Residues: CASSQDLTGVKGYTF.

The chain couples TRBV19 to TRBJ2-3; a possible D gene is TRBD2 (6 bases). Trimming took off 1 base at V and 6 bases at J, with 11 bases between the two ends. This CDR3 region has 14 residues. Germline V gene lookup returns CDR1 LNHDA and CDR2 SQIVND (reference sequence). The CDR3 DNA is TGTGCCAGTAGTATAGGACTAGTCCCGGATACGCAGTATTTT. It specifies CASSIGLVPDTQYF.